These 30 T cell receptor beta chains came from one sample sequenced in a study of control samples from healthy donors and cancer patients. The protocol was immunoSEQ multiplex PCR, while the TCRdb copy is restricted to in-frame clones and leaves out a portion. The table lists 350,000 to 450,000 clones, 75% to 95% of them singletons. Input material: PBMCs. The receptors were sampled from a man aged 35-49 years with head and neck cancer.

The chain carries TRBV4-2 and TRBJ1-6; D remains unclear. V was pared by 4 bases and J by 10 bases, with 11 bases between. Germline values: CDR1 LGHNA, CDR2 YNFKEQ. There are 13 residues in the CDR3. CDR3 nucleotide sequence: TGTGCCAGCAGCCCAGACCTGCTCTCACCCCTCCACTTT. Residues: CASSPDLLSPLHF.

This chain uses TRBV7-2 with TRBJ2-4; TRBD1 or TRBD2 may be the D gene (6 bases each). V was pared by 5 bases and J by 5 bases, with 16 bases between. Germline V gene lookup returns CDR1 SGHTA and CDR2 FQGNSA. The length of the CDR3 is 15 residues. The CDR3 reads CASSPRGRNQNIQYF. DNA for the CDR3: TGTGCCAGCAGCCCGAGGGGGAGGAACCAAAACATTCAGTACTTC. The full variable domain, in which reference TRBV7-2 and TRBJ2-4 provide the parts outside the CDR3, is GAGVSQSPSNKVTEKGKDVELRCDPISGHTALYWYRQSLGQGLEFLIYFQGNSAPDKSGLPSDRFSAERTGGSVSTLTIQRTQQEDSAVYLCASSPRGRNQNIQYFGAGTRLSVL.

The chain couples TRBV18 to TRBJ1-5; no reliable D call. Deletions cut 6 bases from V and 6 bases from J, with 12 bases between. The CDR3 has 13 residues. CDR1 KGHSH and CDR2 LQKENI come from the germline V gene. The CDR3 region is CASSIGGSQPQHF. The CDR3 nucleotides read TGTGCCAGCTCCATAGGTGGGAGTCAGCCCCAGCATTTT.

J is TRBJ2-7 and V is TRBV7-8; possibly TRBD1 or TRBD2 for D (5 bases each). The CDR3 consists of 14 residues. V lost 5 bases, J lost 7 bases, and 18 bases lay in between. Per germline, CDR1 SGHVS and CDR2 FQNEAQ. The CDR3 DNA is TGTGCCAGCAGCCCCGGGACGGGCCGGCGGGAGCAGTACTTC. Its protein is CASSPGTGRREQYF.

The rearrangement joins TRBV27 to TRBJ1-5; D not certain. The CDR3 loop spans 14 amino acids. Germline loops: CDR1 MNHEY, CDR2 SMNVEV (reference sequence). V shed 0 bases and J shed 0 bases, with 3 bases lying between them. CDR3 loop: CASSLSSSNQPQHF. DNA for the CDR3: TGTGCCAGCAGTTTATCTAGTAGCAATCAGCCCCAGCATTTT.

This clone showed up just once. The chain joins TRBV7-6 to TRBJ2-3; D is undetermined. V gave up 5 bases and J gave up 6 bases, with 15 bases separating them. CDR1 SGHVS and CDR2 FNYEAQ come from the germline V gene. The CDR3 extends over 14 amino acids. The CDR3 DNA reads TGTGCCAGCAGCCTTACGATTAGATGGGATACGCAGTATTTT. Translating it yields CASSLTIRWDTQYF. Drawing the rest from reference TRBV7-6 and TRBJ2-3, the complete variable domain is GAGVSQSPRYKVTKRGQDVALRCDPISGHVSLYWYRQALGQGPEFLTYFNYEAQQDKSGLPNDRFSAERPEGSISTLTIQRTEQRDSAMYRCASSLTIRWDTQYFGPGTRLTVL.

The chain links TRBV28 to TRBJ1-4; no reliable D call. CDR1 and CDR2 from the germline V gene are MDHEN and SYDVKM. Between the trimmed V and J ends, which lost 4 bases and 8 bases, there was a span of 8 bases. The CDR3 spans 12 residues. This chain's CDR3 is CASSSFGEKLFF. Here the CDR3 DNA reads TGTGCCAGCAGTTCCTTCGGGGAAAAACTGTTTTTT.

The chain uses TRBV10-3 and TRBJ1-3; possibly TRBD1 for D (5 bases). The V end lost 6 bases, the J end lost 5 bases, and 14 bases lay between the germline ends. The CDR3 covers 14 residues. From germline, CDR1 is ENHRY and CDR2 SYGVKD. The CDR3 region is CAISTGPGRNTIYF. As DNA, the CDR3 is TGTGCCATCAGCACCGGCCCAGGGAGAAACACCATATATTTT.

The CDR3 coding sequence is TGTGCCACCAGCGGCTCGGACTTCACAGGACCCAACTATGGCTACACCTTC. Protein product: CATSGSDFTGPNYGYTF. The chain combines TRBV15 with TRBJ1-2; a possible D gene is TRBD1 (5 bases). Germline V CDR1 and CDR2: LNHNV, YYDKDF (reference sequence). The CDR3 loop spans 17 amino acids. V was trimmed by 5 bases and J by 2 bases, leaving 21 bases between them.

This clone came up once. The rearrangement joins TRBV5-1 to TRBJ2-3; 9 bases map to TRBD1. The CDR3 sequence is 15 residues long. Germline assignment: CDR1 SGHRS and CDR2 YFSETQ. The V gene end was trimmed by 4 bases and the J gene end by 3 bases; junction bases not matched to a gene: 6. CDR3 sequence reads: CASSLGQGSTDTQYF. CDR3 DNA sequence: TGCGCCAGCAGCCTGGGACAGGGTTCGACAGATACGCAGTATTTT.

The chain recombines TRBV9 with TRBJ2-7, with 9 bases fitting TRBD2. After removal of 4 bases from V and 4 bases from J, the junction contained 9 bases not matched to a gene. Germline V lookup: CDR1 SGDLS, CDR2 YYNGEE. This CDR3 region has 15 residues. CDR3 sequence: CASSPEGLAGYEQYF. CDR3 in DNA: TGTGCCAGCAGCCCCGAGGGGCTAGCGGGGTACGAGCAGTACTTC. The variable domain in full, with the rest retrieved from reference TRBV9 and TRBJ2-7, is DSGVTQTPKHLITATGQRVTLRCSPRSGDLSVYWYQQSLDQGLQFLIQYYNGEERAKGNILERFSAQQFPDLHSELNLSSLELGDSALYFCASSPEGLAGYEQYFGPGTRLTVT.

The chain employs TRBV6-6 and TRBJ2-1, with a tentative D call TRBD2 (6 bases). V lost 6 bases and J lost 4, with 10 bases in between. This CDR3 has 13 amino acids. CDR1 is MNHNY and CDR2 is SVGAGI in the germline V gene (reference sequence). The CDR3 here is CASRLALYNEQFF. The CDR3 nucleotides read TGTGCCAGCAGGCTAGCGTTGTACAATGAGCAGTTCTTC.

The V call is TRBV5-4, the J call TRBJ2-7, with 10 bases identical to TRBD1. Per germline, CDR1 SGHNT and CDR2 YYREEE (reference sequence). CDR3 size: 15 residues. Trimming at V came to 4 bases and at J to 3 bases, leaving 7 bases not matched to a gene. CDR3 bases: TGTGCCAGCAGCATCCCCGGGACAGGGGTCTACGAGCAGTACTTC. Encoded protein: CASSIPGTGVYEQYF.

This rearrangement joins TRBV5-6 to TRBJ1-6, with D perhaps matching TRBD1 (6 bases). V was shortened by 2 bases and J by 6 bases, with 24 bases between the two germline ends. From germline, CDR1 is SGHDT and CDR2 YYEEEE. This CDR3 is built from 19 residues. CDR3 amino acids: CASSLSAQGYHLINSPLHF. CDR3 coding DNA: TGTGCCAGCAGCTTAAGTGCTCAGGGGTACCATCTGATTAATTCACCCCTCCACTTT.

The J gene is TRBJ1-1, the V gene TRBV30, with 9 nucleotides matching TRBD1. CDR1 and CDR2 (germline): GTSNPN, SVGIG (reference sequence). The CDR3 runs to 13 residues. The V gene end was trimmed by 7 bases and the J gene end by 4 bases; junction bases not matched to a gene: 7. CDR3 loop: CAYRTGEVTEAFF. In DNA form, the CDR3 reads TGTGCCTACCGGACAGGGGAGGTCACTGAAGCTTTCTTT.

The rearrangement joins TRBV28 to TRBJ2-3; 8 nucleotides align to TRBD1. CDR1 and CDR2 (germline): MDHEN, SYDVKM. The CDR3 contains 15 residues. After removal of 6 bases from V and 4 bases from J, the junction contained 9 bases not matched to a gene. The CDR3 loop is CASSWNRGQADTQYF. In nucleotides, the CDR3 is TGTGCCAGCAGCTGGAACAGGGGACAGGCAGATACGCAGTATTTT.

V and J are TRBV28 and TRBJ1-1, with D uncertain. Trimming took off 6 bases at V and 4 bases at J, with 18 bases between the two ends. CDR3 length: 15 residues. CDR1 and CDR2 from the germline V gene are MDHEN and SYDVKM. CDR3 DNA sequence: TGTGCCAGCAGCCCGGCGTCTGGGTCGGGCACTGAAGCTTTCTTT. It codes for CASSPASGSGTEAFF.

The chain employs TRBV7-6 and TRBJ2-7, with D maybe TRBD1 (5 bases). The CDR3 runs to 16 residues. Trimming left V 5 bases short and J 3 bases short, with 20 bases between. In germline, CDR1 is SGHVS, CDR2 FNYEAQ. This CDR3 is CASSPISQGADYEQYF. DNA for the CDR3: TGTGCCAGCAGCCCGATTTCCCAAGGGGCGGACTACGAGCAGTACTTC.

The genes are TRBV11-2 and TRBJ2-3; 8 bases agree with TRBD2. The CDR3 totals 17 residues. Germline V lookup: CDR1 SGHAT, CDR2 FQNNGV. V dropped 2 bases and J dropped 2; count of bases not matched to a gene: 9. CDR3 amino acids: CASSLFGGGPDTDTQYF. The CDR3 bases are TGTGCCAGCAGCTTATTTGGCGGGGGGCCGGACACAGATACGCAGTATTTT.

This clone was recorded only once. This chain connects TRBV4-3 to TRBJ2-7; D gene ambiguous. The germline V gene has CDR1 LGHNA and CDR2 YSLEER. Trimming removed 0 bases from V and 3 bases from J, with 12 bases in between. This CDR3 comprises 15 residues. The CDR3 DNA reads TGCGCCAGCAGCCAAGACCGGCAGAAAGGCTACGAGCAGTACTTC. This sequence encodes CASSQDRQKGYEQYF.

The gene calls are TRBV7-2 and TRBJ1-2, with D unclear. This CDR3 spans 16 amino acids. The germline V gene has CDR1 SGHTA and CDR2 FQGNSA. Between the trimmed V and J ends, which lost 1 base and 3 bases, there was a span of 15 bases. CDR3 DNA: TGTGCCAGCAGCTTAGATTCCGGCAGCTTATACTATGGCTACACCTTC. Amino acid sequence: CASSLDSGSLYYGYTF. Supplemented by reference TRBV7-2 and TRBJ1-2, the full variable domain reads GAGVSQSPSNKVTEKGKDVELRCDPISGHTALYWYRQSLGQGLEFLIYFQGNSAPDKSGLPSDRFSAERTGGSVSTLTIQRTQQEDSAVYLCASSLDSGSLYYGYTFGSGTRLTVV.

V usage is TRBV30 and J usage is TRBJ1-6, with 7 bases that match TRBD1. Per germline, CDR1 GTSNPN and CDR2 SVGIG (reference sequence). CDR3 length equals 16 residues. With V trimmed by 4 bases and J by 7 bases, 13 bases remained unmatched. The CDR3 protein is CAWMPGTAFGNSPLHF. The CDR3 region has the DNA TGTGCCTGGATGCCCGGGACAGCTTTTGGAAATTCACCCCTCCACTTT. Variable domain in full (rest from reference TRBV30 and TRBJ1-6): SQTIHQWPATLVQPVGSPLSLECTVEGTSNPNLYWYRQAAGRGLQLLFYSVGIGQISSEVPQNLSASRPQDRQFILSSKKLLLSDSGFYLCAWMPGTAFGNSPLHFGNGTRLTVT.

V gene TRBV11-2 combines with J gene TRBJ2-2; 7 bases align to TRBD1. The germline CDR1 and CDR2 sequences are SGHAT and FQNNGV. Unmatched junction bases numbered 3, after V lost 6 bases and J lost 5 bases. The CDR3 loop spans 13 amino acids. CDR3 sequence: CASRTGLTGELFF. Written as DNA, the CDR3 is TGTGCCAGCAGGACAGGGTTAACCGGGGAGCTGTTTTTT.

The J gene is TRBJ2-3, the V gene TRBV9; no firm D call. The germline gives CDR1 SGDLS, CDR2 YYNGEE. Trimming stripped 3 bases from V and 1 base from J, with 6 bases between. The CDR3 length is 13 residues. The CDR3 loop is CASSGRRTDTQYF. The DNA for the CDR3 is TGTGCCAGCAGCGGTAGACGCACAGATACGCAGTATTTT.

The sample holds one count of this clone. This rearrangement joins TRBV5-5 to TRBJ2-5; D is possibly TRBD2 (5 bases). The germline V gene encodes CDR1 SGHKS and CDR2 YYEKEE (reference sequence). This CDR3 spans 14 amino acids. Trimming pared 3 bases from V and 2 bases from J, leaving 11 bases between. This CDR3 reads CASSSPGVQETQYF. CDR3 in DNA: TGTGCCAGCAGCTCCCCCGGGGTTCAAGAGACCCAGTACTTC.

The chain is built from TRBV9 and TRBJ2-3, with D possibly being TRBD1 (6 bases). This CDR3 is built from 15 residues. Trimming shortened V by 0 bases and J by 3 bases, and 11 bases separated the two germline ends. Looked up from germline, CDR1 is SGDLS and CDR2 is YYNGEE. The CDR3 region has the DNA TGTGCCAGCAGCGTAGAGGGGGAGAGGACAGATACGCAGTATTTT. This gives the protein CASSVEGERTDTQYF.

This clone turned up a few times. V is TRBV6-4 and J is TRBJ1-3; D is uncertain. The CDR3 consists of 15 residues. CDR1 and CDR2 from the germline V gene are MRHNA and SNTAGT. Deletions cut 6 bases from V and 2 bases from J, with 14 bases between. The CDR3 protein is CASRLAVPAGNTIYF. The DNA for the CDR3 is TGTGCCAGCAGGCTGGCCGTCCCGGCTGGAAACACCATATATTTT.

This chain joins TRBV7-6 and TRBJ2-7; 11 bases fit TRBD2. CDR1 is SGHVS, CDR2 FNYEAQ, per germline. With 1 base clipped from V and 2 bases from J, the junction kept 13 bases outside the gene matches. The CDR3 consists of 19 residues. DNA for the CDR3: TGTGCCAGCAGCTTAGGGGGGCTAGCGGGAGGCCCCAAGGCCTACGAGCAGTACTTC. It specifies CASSLGGLAGGPKAYEQYF.

The rearrangement joins TRBV5-1 to TRBJ2-7; the D is unclear. The CDR3 totals 15 residues. V lost 0 bases, J lost 0 bases, and 10 bases lay in between. Germline V gives CDR1 SGHRS, CDR2 YFSETQ. CDR3 nucleotide sequence: TGCGCCAGCAGCTTGGATCCCGGCAGCTCCTACGAGCAGTACTTC. Its protein is CASSLDPGSSYEQYF.

This clone has just one count. The rearrangement joins TRBV4-3 to TRBJ1-1; no clear D gene. Trimming shortened V by 1 base and J by 4 bases, and 10 bases separated the two germline ends. This CDR3 has 14 amino acids. In germline, CDR1 is LGHNA, CDR2 YSLEER. The CDR3 region has the DNA TGCGCCAGCAGCCAAGGGGCGCGGACCACTGAAGCTTTCTTT. Translating gives CASSQGARTTEAFF.